Presented here are 27 T cell receptor beta chains from one specimen sequenced in a study of cytotoxic CD8 clonotypes in ibrutinib-treated CLL (dated by TCRdb to the early 2020s). Preparation of the library involved the immunoSEQ multiplex PCR assay. TCRdb limited this immuneACCESS table to in-frame rearrangements with V and J called. A share of clones is missing; checked studies link under half to unresolved V genes, and the rest is unexplained. The sample profile shows some 310,000 clones; about 77% of them were found once. Clones ranked in the top ten supply roughly 6.3% of the sample. The sequencing used PBMCs, collected before ibrutinib treatment. Source of these receptors: a human donor with chronic lymphocytic leukemia.

The chain uses TRBV6-6 and TRBJ2-5; 7 nucleotides line up with TRBD1. With 4 bases clipped from V and 2 bases from J, the junction kept 1 base outside the gene matches. The CDR3 covers 13 residues. CDR1 MNHNY and CDR2 SVGAGI come from the germline V gene (reference sequence). The CDR3 DNA reads as TGTGCCAGCAGTTCGGGACAGCAAGAGACCCAGTACTTC. Encoded protein: CASSSGQQETQYF.

The chain joins TRBV11-2 to TRBJ2-7; D possibly corresponds to TRBD2 (6 bases). The CDR3 has 15 residues. V was pared by 5 bases and J by 6 bases, with 20 bases between. Germline values: CDR1 SGHAT, CDR2 FQNNGV. CDR3 sequence: CASSNRAGGVGEQYF. The CDR3 DNA is TGTGCCAGCAGCAACCGCGCCGGAGGGGTTGGCGAGCAGTACTTC.

This sequence joins TRBV6-5 and TRBJ2-2; 7 bases map to TRBD1. J was trimmed by 1 base and V by 4 bases; bases with no gene match: 6. The length of the CDR3 is 16 residues. Germline values: CDR1 MNHEY, CDR2 SVGAGI. This CDR3 is CASSSRQGLNTGELFF. DNA for the CDR3: TGTGCCAGCAGTTCCAGACAGGGTCTGAACACCGGGGAGCTGTTTTTT.

There are a few counts of this clone. Written as DNA, the CDR3 is TGTGCCAGCATAGCGGGGACAGGGACCTACGAGCAGTACTTC. Protein sequence: CASIAGTGTYEQYF. The chain uses TRBV2 and TRBJ2-7, with D perhaps TRBD1 (9 bases). Trimming took off 7 bases at V and 2 bases at J, with 15 bases between the two ends. The CDR3 has 14 amino acids. CDR1 SNHLY and CDR2 FYNNEI come from the germline V gene.

This clone turned up a few times. The rearrangement joins TRBV19 to TRBJ1-5; tentatively, D is TRBD1 (6 bases). This CDR3 region has 15 residues. Trimming pared 1 base from V and 4 bases from J, leaving 11 bases between. Germline-derived CDR1 and CDR2 are LNHDA and SQIVND (reference sequence). Written as DNA, the CDR3 is TGTGCCAGTAGTATAGGCGGGACATATAATCAGCCCCAGCATTTT. Protein: CASSIGGTYNQPQHF.

This clone was detected once. Here the CDR3 DNA reads TGTGCCACCAGCAGGTCTTGGTACCAAGAGACCCAGTACTTC. Protein sequence: CATSRSWYQETQYF. This rearrangement joins TRBV15 to TRBJ2-5; D remains ambiguous. The CDR3 runs to 14 residues. Germline CDR1 and CDR2: LNHNV and YYDKDF (reference sequence). Trimming took off 3 bases at V and 0 bases at J, with 8 bases between the two ends.

The chain joins TRBV18 to TRBJ2-5; D may correspond to TRBD1 or TRBD2 (5 bases each). The length of the CDR3 is 15 residues. V lost 0 bases and J 5 bases, leaving 13 bases between the germline ends. Germline assignment: CDR1 KGHSH and CDR2 LQKENI. The DNA for the CDR3 is TGTGCCAGCTCACCACCGGTGTGGGGCGGGGAGACCCAGTACTTC. This sequence encodes CASSPPVWGGETQYF. Based on the CDR3 plus reference TRBV18 and TRBJ2-5, the full variable domain is NAGVMQNPRHLVRRRGQEARLRCSPMKGHSHVYWYRQLPEEGLKFMVYLQKENIIDESGMPKERFSAEFPKEGPSILRIQQVVRGDSAAYFCASSPPVWGGETQYFGPGTRLLVL.

J is TRBJ2-3 and V is TRBV7-2; 8 nucleotides match TRBD2. CDR3 length equals 15 residues. The trim removed 5 bases at V and 3 bases at J, leaving 7 bases unmatched. In germline, CDR1 is SGHTA, CDR2 FQGNSA. CDR3 protein: CASSRTGRETDTQYF. The CDR3 DNA is TGTGCCAGCAGCAGGACCGGGAGGGAGACAGATACGCAGTATTTT.

The chain couples TRBV20-1 to TRBJ2-3; D remains ambiguous. Trimming took off 6 bases at V and 2 bases at J, with 6 bases between the two ends. The germline V gene has CDR1 DFQATT and CDR2 SNEGSKA (reference sequence). CDR3 length: 11 amino acids. CDR3 region: CSAPTTDTQYF. CDR3 in DNA: TGCAGTGCCCCCACCACAGATACGCAGTATTTT.

V and J are TRBV10-3 and TRBJ2-1; no firm D call. Trimming took off 0 bases at V and 16 bases at J, with 13 bases between the two ends. This CDR3 region has 12 residues. The germline CDR1 and CDR2 sequences are ENHRY and SYGVKD. CDR3 DNA sequence: TGTGCCATCAGTGAGTCAGTAAGGGTAAGCTTCTTC. Translation: CAISESVRVSFF.

This chain links TRBV19 with TRBJ2-2; D unresolved. Germline CDR1 is LNHDA and CDR2 is SQIVND (reference sequence). The CDR3 loop spans 11 amino acids. V was trimmed by 3 bases and J by 6 bases, leaving 2 bases between them. CDR3 loop: CASSMAGELFF. The CDR3 DNA follows: TGTGCCAGTAGTATGGCCGGGGAGCTGTTTTTT.

This clone was seen once. The V gene is TRBV4-1, the J gene TRBJ2-3, with 9 bases identical to TRBD2. The V gene end was trimmed by 4 bases and the J gene end by 3 bases; junction bases not matched to a gene: 8. Germline V gives CDR1 MGHRA, CDR2 YSYEKL. The CDR3 has 16 amino acids. CDR3 sequence (DNA): TGCGCCAGCAGCCGATATGCGGGAGGGCTAACAGATACGCAGTATTTT. As protein: CASSRYAGGLTDTQYF.

The chain links TRBV6-5 to TRBJ2-1, with no clear D. Germline CDR1 MNHEY, CDR2 SVGAGI. Trimming stripped 6 bases from V and 8 bases from J, with 8 bases between. The CDR3 totals 11 residues. The CDR3 protein is CASSYVDEQFF. The CDR3 coding sequence is TGTGCCAGCAGCTACGTAGATGAGCAGTTCTTC.

The rearrangement uses TRBV5-3 and TRBJ2-5; 8 nucleotides match TRBD1. TRBV5-3 is given ORF status, its function remaining uncertain. CDR3 length equals 14 residues. J gave up 5 bases and V 5 bases, and 8 bases lay outside the gene matches. CDR3 bases: TGTGCCAGAAGTTCGACAGGGGCTATCGAGACCCAGTACTTC. Translating gives CARSSTGAIETQYF.

The J gene is TRBJ1-5, the V gene TRBV2, with 7 positions matching TRBD1. Germline CDR1 SNHLY, CDR2 FYNNEI. J lost 0 bases, V lost 7 bases, and 9 bases had no gene match. This CDR3 is 16 amino acids long. CDR3 nucleotide sequence: TGTGCCAGCAATCGACAGGGAGTTTATAGCAATCAGCCCCAGCATTTT. Amino acid sequence: CASNRQGVYSNQPQHF.

V usage is TRBV2 and J usage is TRBJ2-2; D call uncertain. The CDR3 totals 16 residues. CDR1 SNHLY and CDR2 FYNNEI come from the germline V gene. Trimming stripped 5 bases from V and 0 bases from J, with 13 bases between. The CDR3 loop is CASSKTDPSNTGELFF. In DNA form, the CDR3 reads TGTGCCAGCAGTAAGACTGACCCCTCGAACACCGGGGAGCTGTTTTTT.

The chain carries TRBV5-1 and TRBJ2-1; TRBD1 agrees at 8 bases. The CDR3 consists of 16 residues. Germline trimming cut 4 bases from V and 2 bases from J; bases unmatched to any gene: 8. Germline V gives CDR1 SGHRS, CDR2 YFSETQ. For the CDR3, the DNA is TGCGCCAGCAGCCAGACCGGACAGGGAGCCTACAATGAGCAGTTCTTC. This translates into CASSQTGQGAYNEQFF.

V and J are TRBV28 and TRBJ2-5, with D uncertain. Trimming stripped 5 bases from V and 5 bases from J, with 6 bases between. The CDR3 has 11 amino acids. From germline, CDR1 is MDHEN and CDR2 SYDVKM. In nucleotides, the CDR3 is TGTGCCAGCAGTATCGGGGAGACCCAGTACTTC. This translates into CASSIGETQYF.

The chain carries TRBV7-8 and TRBJ1-2; 9 nucleotides align to TRBD1. The CDR3 is 15 residues long. CDR1 is SGHVS and CDR2 is FQNEAQ in the germline V gene. V lost 5 bases and J lost 6; bases outside the gene matches: 10. The CDR3, as DNA: TGTGCCAGCAGCGTCACCACAGGGGGCGAGAATGGCTACACCTTC. Amino acids: CASSVTTGGENGYTF.

This chain connects TRBV7-2 to TRBJ2-2, with 8 bases lining up with TRBD2. CDR1 and CDR2 from the germline V gene are SGHTA and FQGNSA. The CDR3 is 16 amino acids. V trimming: 5 bases; J trimming: 5 bases; junction bases outside the gene matches: 10. In DNA form, the CDR3 reads TGTGCCAGCAGCCAGCCCGGGGGGGTGGGGACCGGGGAGCTGTTTTTT. Translation: CASSQPGGVGTGELFF. The entire variable domain, with the rest obtained from reference TRBV7-2 and TRBJ2-2, is as follows: GAGVSQSPSNKVTEKGKDVELRCDPISGHTALYWYRQSLGQGLEFLIYFQGNSAPDKSGLPSDRFSAERTGGSVSTLTIQRTQQEDSAVYLCASSQPGGVGTGELFFGEGSRLTVL.

The CDR3 sequence: CAWNQGAGYTF. CDR3 DNA: TGTGCCTGGAACCAGGGGGCTGGCTACACCTTC. V is TRBV30 and J is TRBJ1-2; 8 nucleotides agree with TRBD1. Per germline, CDR1 GTSNPN and CDR2 SVGIG (reference sequence). The J segment lost 7 bases and the V segment lost 4 bases, leaving 2 bases of the junction unmatched. This CDR3 spans 11 amino acids. Complete variable domain (other parts from reference TRBV30 and TRBJ1-2): SQTIHQWPATLVQPVGSPLSLECTVEGTSNPNLYWYRQAAGRGLQLLFYSVGIGQISSEVPQNLSASRPQDRQFILSSKKLLLSDSGFYLCAWNQGAGYTFGSGTRLTVV.

The chain has TRBV27 and TRBJ1-1; possibly TRBD1 for D (5 bases). The CDR3 is 13 amino acids. Trimming shortened V by 3 bases and J by 1 base, and 6 bases separated the two germline ends. Germline V gene lookup returns CDR1 MNHEY and CDR2 SMNVEV (reference sequence). CDR3 region: CASSLGENTEAFF. CDR3 sequence (DNA): TGTGCCAGCAGTTTGGGGGAGAACACTGAAGCTTTCTTT.

This chain links TRBV10-3 with TRBJ2-7; 12 bases are shared with TRBD1. CDR1 ENHRY and CDR2 SYGVKD come from the germline V gene. Trimming at V came to 6 bases and at J to 1 base, leaving 10 bases not matched to a gene. This CDR3 contains 17 residues. In DNA, the CDR3 is TGTGCCATCAGGAAAGGGACAGGGGGCGAACGATCCTACGAGCAGTACTTC. This encodes CAIRKGTGGERSYEQYF.

The V and J genes are TRBV19 and TRBJ2-2; TRBD1 might be the D (6 bases). Trimming removed 8 bases at V and 2 bases at J, with 12 bases between. The CDR3 contains 14 residues. The germline CDR1 and CDR2 sequences are LNHDA and SQIVND (reference sequence). This chain's CDR3 is CASGQSTNTGELFF. CDR3 nucleotide sequence: TGTGCCAGTGGACAGTCAACCAACACCGGGGAGCTGTTTTTT.

This clone occurred a few times. V is TRBV19 and J is TRBJ1-5; D gene uncertain. Trimming pared 7 bases from V and 2 bases from J, leaving 9 bases between. This CDR3 has 13 residues. Germline V gives CDR1 LNHDA, CDR2 SQIVND (reference sequence). The chain's CDR3 is CASTENRNQPQHF. The DNA of the CDR3 is TGTGCCAGTACGGAGAATCGCAATCAGCCCCAGCATTTT.

This clone was observed a few times. The chain links TRBV5-1 to TRBJ1-3, with D unclear. Germline V gene data show CDR1 as SGHRS and CDR2 as YFSETQ. Trimming removed 4 bases from V and 0 bases from J, with 11 bases in between. The CDR3 runs 15 residues. As DNA, the CDR3 is TGCGCCAGCAGCCCGGCTGACAACTCTGGAAACACCATATATTTT. This translates into CASSPADNSGNTIYF.

This clone showed up just once. This chain joins TRBV5-1 and TRBJ1-2; D perhaps matches TRBD1 (5 bases). V was cut by 0 bases and J by 6 bases, with 18 bases left in between. CDR1 and CDR2 from the germline V gene are SGHRS and YFSETQ. The length of the CDR3 is 16 residues. The chain's CDR3 is CASSLETGWGGNGYTF. In DNA, the CDR3 is TGCGCCAGCAGCTTGGAAACAGGCTGGGGAGGGAATGGCTACACCTTC. Full variable domain (outside the CDR3, taken from reference TRBV5-1 and TRBJ1-2): KAGVTQTPRYLIKTRGQQVTLSCSPISGHRSVSWYQQTPGQGLQFLFEYFSETQRNKGNFPGRFSGRQFSNSRSEMNVSTLELGDSALYLCASSLETGWGGNGYTFGSGTRLTVV.